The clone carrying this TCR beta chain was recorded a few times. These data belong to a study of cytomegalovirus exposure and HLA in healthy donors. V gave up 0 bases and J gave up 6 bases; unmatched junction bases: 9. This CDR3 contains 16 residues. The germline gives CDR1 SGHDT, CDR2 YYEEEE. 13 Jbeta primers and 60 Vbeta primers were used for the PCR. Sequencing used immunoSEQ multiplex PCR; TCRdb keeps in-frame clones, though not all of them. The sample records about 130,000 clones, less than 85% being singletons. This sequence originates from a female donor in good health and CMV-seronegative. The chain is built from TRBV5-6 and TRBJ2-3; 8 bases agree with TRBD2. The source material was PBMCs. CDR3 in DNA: TGTGCCAGCAGCTTGGTTGAGCGGGGGTGGGCGGATACGCAGTATTTT. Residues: CASSLVERGWADTQYF.